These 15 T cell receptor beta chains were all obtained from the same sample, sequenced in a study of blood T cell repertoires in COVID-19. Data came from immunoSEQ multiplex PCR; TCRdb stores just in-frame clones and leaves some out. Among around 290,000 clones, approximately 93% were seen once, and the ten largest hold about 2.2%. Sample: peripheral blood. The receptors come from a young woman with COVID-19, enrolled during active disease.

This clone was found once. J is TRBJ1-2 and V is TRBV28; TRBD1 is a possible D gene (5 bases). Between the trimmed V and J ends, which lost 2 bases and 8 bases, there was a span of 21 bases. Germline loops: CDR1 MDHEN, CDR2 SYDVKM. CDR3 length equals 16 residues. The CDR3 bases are TGTGCCAGCAGTTTAAATTCTCCCCAGGGTTTTTTGGGCTACACCTTC. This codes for CASSLNSPQGFLGYTF.

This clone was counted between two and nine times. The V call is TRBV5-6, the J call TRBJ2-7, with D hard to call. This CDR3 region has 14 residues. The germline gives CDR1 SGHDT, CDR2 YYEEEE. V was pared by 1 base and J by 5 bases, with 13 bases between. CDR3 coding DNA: TGTGCCAGCAGCTTGAGAGCATTGTTGAACGAGCAGTACTTC. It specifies CASSLRALLNEQYF.

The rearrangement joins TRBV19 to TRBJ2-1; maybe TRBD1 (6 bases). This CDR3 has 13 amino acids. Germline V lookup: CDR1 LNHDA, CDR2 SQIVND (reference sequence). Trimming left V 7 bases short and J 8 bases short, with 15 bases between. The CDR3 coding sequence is TGTGCCAGTACGCAGGGGTCCGTGGATGAGCAGTTCTTC. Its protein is CASTQGSVDEQFF.

This CDR3 reads CASSLGGVTRLETDTQYF. Written as DNA, the CDR3 is TGTGCCAGCAGTTTAGGGGGAGTAACTAGACTAGAGACGGATACGCAGTATTTT. This sequence joins TRBV28 and TRBJ2-3; weak D call: TRBD2 (6 bases). CDR1 MDHEN and CDR2 SYDVKM come from the germline V gene. This CDR3 comprises 18 residues. Trimming removed 2 bases at V and 6 bases at J, with 24 bases between.

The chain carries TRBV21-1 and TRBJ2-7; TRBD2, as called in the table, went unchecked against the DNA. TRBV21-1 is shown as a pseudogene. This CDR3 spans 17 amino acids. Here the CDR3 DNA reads TGTGCCAGCAGCAAACCACGGAGAGGTGGATTGTCCTACGAGCAGTACTTC. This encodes CASSKPRRGGLSYEQYF.

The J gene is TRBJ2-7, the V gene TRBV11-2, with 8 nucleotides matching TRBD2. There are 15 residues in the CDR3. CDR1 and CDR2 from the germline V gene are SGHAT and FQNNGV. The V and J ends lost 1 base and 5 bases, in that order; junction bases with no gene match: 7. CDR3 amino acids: CASSLVSGKGHEQYF. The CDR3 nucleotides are TGTGCCAGCAGCTTAGTTAGCGGGAAAGGCCACGAGCAGTACTTC.

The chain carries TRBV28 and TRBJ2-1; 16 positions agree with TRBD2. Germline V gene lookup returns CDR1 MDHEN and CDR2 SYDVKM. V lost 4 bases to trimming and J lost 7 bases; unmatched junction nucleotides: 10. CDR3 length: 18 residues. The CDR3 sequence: CASSSSGLAGGPRNEQFF. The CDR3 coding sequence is TGTGCCAGCAGTTCCTCGGGACTAGCGGGAGGGCCAAGAAATGAGCAGTTCTTC.

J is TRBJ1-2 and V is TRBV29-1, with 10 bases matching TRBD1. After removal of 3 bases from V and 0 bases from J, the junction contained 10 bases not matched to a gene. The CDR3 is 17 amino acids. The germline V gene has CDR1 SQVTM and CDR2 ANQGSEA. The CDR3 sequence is CSVESRDRGKANYGYTF. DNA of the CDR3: TGCAGCGTTGAGTCCCGGGACAGGGGCAAAGCTAACTATGGCTACACCTTC.

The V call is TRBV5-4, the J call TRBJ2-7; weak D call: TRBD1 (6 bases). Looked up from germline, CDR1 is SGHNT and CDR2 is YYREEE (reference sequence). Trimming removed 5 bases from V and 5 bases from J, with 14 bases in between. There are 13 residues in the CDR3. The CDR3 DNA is TGTGCCAGCAGTGGACCCTCAGGGGACGAGCAGTACTTC. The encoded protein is CASSGPSGDEQYF.

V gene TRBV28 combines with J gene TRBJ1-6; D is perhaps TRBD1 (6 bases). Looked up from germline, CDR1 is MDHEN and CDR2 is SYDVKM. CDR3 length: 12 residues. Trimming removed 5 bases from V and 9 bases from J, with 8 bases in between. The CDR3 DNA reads TGTGCCAGCAGTATGGGGGCTTCACCCCTCCACTTT. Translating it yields CASSMGASPLHF.

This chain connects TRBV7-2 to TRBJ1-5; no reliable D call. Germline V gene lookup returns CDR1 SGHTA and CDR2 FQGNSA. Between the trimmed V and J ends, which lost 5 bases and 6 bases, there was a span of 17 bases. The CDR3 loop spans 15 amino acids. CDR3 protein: CASSERTGSIQPQHF. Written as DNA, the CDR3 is TGTGCCAGCAGCGAGCGGACGGGTTCAATTCAGCCCCAGCATTTT.

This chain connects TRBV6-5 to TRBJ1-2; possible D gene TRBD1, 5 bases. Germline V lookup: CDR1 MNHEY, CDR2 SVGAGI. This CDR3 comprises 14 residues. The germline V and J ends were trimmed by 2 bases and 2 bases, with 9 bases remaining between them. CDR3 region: CASSYVGGNYGYTF. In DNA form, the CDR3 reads TGTGCCAGCAGTTACGTGGGGGGGAACTATGGCTACACCTTC.

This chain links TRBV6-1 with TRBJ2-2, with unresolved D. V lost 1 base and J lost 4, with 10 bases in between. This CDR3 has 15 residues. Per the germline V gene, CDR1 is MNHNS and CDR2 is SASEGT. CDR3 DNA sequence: TGTGCCAGCAGTGAAGGTCTCCCAGGCACCGGGGAGCTGTTTTTT. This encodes CASSEGLPGTGELFF.

CDR3 bases: TGCGCCAGCAGTCAGGGATCCGGAAACACCATATATTTT. It specifies CASSQGSGNTIYF. The rearrangement uses TRBV5-1 and TRBJ1-3; a possible D gene is TRBD1 (5 bases). CDR3 size: 13 residues. The V and J ends lost 5 bases and 4 bases respectively, with 10 bases between them. Germline V CDR1 and CDR2: SGHRS, YFSETQ.

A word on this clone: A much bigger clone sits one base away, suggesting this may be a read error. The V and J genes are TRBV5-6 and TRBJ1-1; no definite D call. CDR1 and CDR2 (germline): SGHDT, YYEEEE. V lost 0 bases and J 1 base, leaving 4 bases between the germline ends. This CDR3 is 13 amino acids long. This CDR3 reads CASSLGRNTEAFF. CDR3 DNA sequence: TGTGCCAGCAGCTTGGGTCGGAACACTGAAGCTTTCTTT.